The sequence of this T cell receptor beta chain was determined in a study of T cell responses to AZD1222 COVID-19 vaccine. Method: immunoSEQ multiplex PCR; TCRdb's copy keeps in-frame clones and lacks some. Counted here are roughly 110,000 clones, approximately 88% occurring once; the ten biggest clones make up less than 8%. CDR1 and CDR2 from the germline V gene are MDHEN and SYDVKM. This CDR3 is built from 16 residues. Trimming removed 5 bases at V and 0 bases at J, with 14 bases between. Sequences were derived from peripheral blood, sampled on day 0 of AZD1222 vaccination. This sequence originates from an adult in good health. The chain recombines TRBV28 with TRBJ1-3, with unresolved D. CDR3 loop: CASSAPGRASGNTIYF. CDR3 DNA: TGTGCCAGCAGTGCCCCCGGACGGGCCTCTGGAAACACCATATATTTT.